This T cell receptor (beta chain) comes out of a study of T cells in Graves' hyperthyroidism and ophthalmopathy. Amplification targeted TCR beta CDR3 regions from RNA transcripts. First-round RT-PCR targeting the TCR CDR3 was performed with the HTBI primer set. TCRdb reprocessed the multiplex PCR reads with MiXCR, giving one entry per CDR3 protein. The profile shows some 490,000 distinct CDR3 sequences, 16% of them singletons. The TCR sequence derives from a woman in her twenties or thirties with Graves' ophthalmopathy. The specimen was blood.

The CDR3 region is CASRLQQAGEQYF. The CDR3 DNA follows: TGTGCCAGCAGGCTCCAGCAAGCGGGGGAGCAGTACTTC. The V call is TRBV12-3 or TRBV12-4, the J call TRBJ2-7; 7 bases line up with TRBD2. The trim removed 6 bases at V and 7 bases at J, leaving 9 bases unmatched. This CDR3 comprises 13 residues.